Below are 30 T cell receptor beta chains sequenced from a single sample in a study of blood T cells in healthy people across ages. Sample-barcoded 5' priming and a J-beta primer mix drove a second PCR of about 7 to 11 cycles. MiXCR was run by TCRdb on the 5' RACE reads, yielding one entry per CDR3 protein. The sample has 600,000 to 1,000,000 distinct CDR3 sequences; approximately 25% are singletons. The data also belong to a second study, concerning T cells of mothers and their children.

Sequenced material: blood. These receptors were taken from a boy aged 5-17 years in good health.

The chain uses TRBV25-1 and TRBJ1-2; D gene uncertain. The CDR3 runs 14 residues. In germline, CDR1 is MGHDK, CDR2 SYGVNS. V shed 4 bases and J shed 7 bases, with 16 bases lying between them. DNA for the CDR3: TGTGCCAGCAGTGGAGGCCTCCGGGTCGGTGGCTACACCTTC. Translating it yields CASSGGLRVGGYTF.

This clonotype has only a few counts. This chain connects TRBV5-1 to TRBJ1-5, with 7 bases identical to TRBD1. CDR1 is SGHRS and CDR2 is YFSETQ in the germline V gene. The junction had 5 bases not matched to a gene; V was cut back by 0 bases and J by 2 bases. The CDR3 has 16 residues. DNA of the CDR3: TGCGCCAGCAGCTTGGAGGGGGCGGGCGGCAATCAGCCCCAGCATTTT. Translation: CASSLEGAGGNQPQHF. Full variable domain (outside the CDR3, taken from reference TRBV5-1 and TRBJ1-5): KAGVTQTPRYLIKTRGQQVTLSCSPISGHRSVSWYQQTPGQGLQFLFEYFSETQRNKGNFPGRFSGRQFSNSRSEMNVSTLELGDSALYLCASSLEGAGGNQPQHFGDGTRLSIL.

This clonotype was detected only a few times. This sequence joins TRBV12-3 or TRBV12-4 and TRBJ2-5; TRBD1 might be the D (6 bases). The end of the DNA is better explained by TRBJ2-1, so the J call may be wrong. This CDR3 contains 15 residues. The CDR3 sequence is CASSSQGQGGNEQFF. As DNA, the CDR3 is TGTGCCAGCAGTTCACAGGGCCAAGGAGGCAATGAGCAGTTCTTC.

This chain links TRBV29-1 with TRBJ2-5; perhaps TRBD1 as D (6 bases). CDR3 size: 13 residues. Germline CDR1 is SQVTM and CDR2 is ANQGSEA. Trimming shortened V by 4 bases and J by 7 bases, and 16 bases separated the two germline ends. In nucleotides, the CDR3 is TGCAGCGTTGTATTGGACAGCCAGTCGACCCAGTACTTC. It encodes CSVVLDSQSTQYF. The entire variable domain, with the rest obtained from reference TRBV29-1 and TRBJ2-5, is as follows: SAVISQKPSRDICQRGTSLTIQCQVDSQVTMMFWYRQQPGQSLTLIATANQGSEATYESGFVIDKFPISRPNLTFSTLTVSNMSPEDSSIYLCSVVLDSQSTQYFGPGTRLLVL.

The chain uses TRBV10-3 and TRBJ2-7, with 11 bases matching TRBD1. The CDR3 has 13 amino acids. Looked up from germline, CDR1 is ENHRY and CDR2 is SYGVKD. With V trimmed by 10 bases and J by 7 bases, 9 bases remained unmatched. The CDR3 DNA reads TGTGCCACCGAGGGACAGGGGGAGGTGGAGCAGTACTTC. This encodes CATEGQGEVEQYF.

This clonotype was found a few times. The rearrangement joins TRBV4-1 to TRBJ2-7; 9 nucleotides align to TRBD2. The CDR3 contains 15 residues. V was clipped by 2 bases and J by 2 bases; unmatched bases: 4. Germline lookup yields CDR1 MGHRA and CDR2 YSYEKL. Written as DNA, the CDR3 is TGCGCCAGCAGCCAATCGGCGGGAGGGACCTACGAGCAGTACTTC. Protein sequence: CASSQSAGGTYEQYF.

The CDR3 spells CASSLGGVGGSYEQYF. In DNA, the CDR3 is TGCGCCAGCAGCTTGGGAGGAGTGGGCGGTTCCTACGAGCAGTACTTC. This rearrangement joins TRBV5-1 to TRBJ2-7, with D uncertain. The V end lost 0 bases, the J end lost 1 base, and 14 bases lay between the germline ends. The CDR3 consists of 16 residues. The germline gives CDR1 SGHRS, CDR2 YFSETQ.

This clonotype was seen a few times. V and J are TRBV5-8 and TRBJ2-7, with D hard to call. Germline V gene lookup returns CDR1 SGHTS and CDR2 YDEGEE. The CDR3 contains 12 residues. V was pared by 4 bases and J by 4 bases, with 9 bases between. Written as DNA, the CDR3 is TGTGCCAGCAGCCGTCCGGATTACGAGCAGTACTTC. Translation gives CASSRPDYEQYF.

CDR3 DNA: TGCGCCAGCAGTCAGAGGACAGGGGGCCCCGAGCAGTACTTC. Its translation is CASSQRTGGPEQYF. The rearrangement links TRBV4-1 to TRBJ2-7; 11 bases map to TRBD1. Germline V gene sequence: CDR1 MGHRA, CDR2 YSYEKL. V shed 6 bases and J 6 bases; nucleotides not matched to a gene: 7. This CDR3 region has 14 residues.

This clonotype was seen a few times. The chain employs TRBV6-4 and TRBJ2-1; 9 nucleotides align to TRBD2. Germline assignment: CDR1 MRHNA and CDR2 SNTAGT. The CDR3 totals 19 residues. V gave up 4 bases and J gave up 8 bases; unmatched junction bases: 21. The CDR3 region is CASSGEVVTSGFYPDEQFF. CDR3 DNA sequence: TGTGCCAGCAGTGGGGAGGTGGTGACTAGCGGATTTTATCCGGATGAGCAGTTCTTC.

There are a few counts of this clonotype. The genes are TRBV18 and TRBJ1-2; 10 bases are shared with TRBD1. The germline gives CDR1 KGHSH, CDR2 LQKENI. The V segment lost 3 bases and the J segment 7 bases; nucleotides outside the gene matches: 8. CDR3 size: 15 residues. The CDR3 coding sequence is TGTGCCAGCTCACCTCTGGGACAGGGGCAGAGTGGCTACACCTTC. Its protein product is CASSPLGQGQSGYTF. The full variable domain, completed using reference TRBV18 and TRBJ1-2, is NAGVMQNPRHLVRRRGQEARLRCSPMKGHSHVYWYRQLPEEGLKFMVYLQKENIIDESGMPKERFSAEFPKEGPSILRIQQVVRGDSAAYFCASSPLGQGQSGYTFGSGTRLTVV.

V usage is TRBV5-1 and J usage is TRBJ2-1; D is ambiguous. TRBJ2-5 explains the end of the DNA better; the J call may be wrong. This CDR3 has 16 amino acids. Germline CDR1 reads SGHRS; CDR2 reads YFSETQ. The CDR3 sequence is CASSWAFARSQETQYF. In nucleotides, the CDR3 is TGCGCCAGCAGCTGGGCGTTTGCCAGGAGCCAAGAGACCCAGTACTTC.

The J gene is TRBJ2-1, the V gene TRBV2; no definite D call. CDR1 is SNHLY, CDR2 FYNNEI, per germline. V was pared by 6 bases and J by 0 bases, with 12 bases between. CDR3 size: 15 residues. The CDR3 protein is CASRAGFSSYNEQFF. CDR3 nucleotide sequence: TGTGCCAGCAGGGCCGGGTTTAGCTCCTACAATGAGCAGTTCTTC. The full variable domain, its missing parts supplied by reference TRBV2 and TRBJ2-1, is EPEVTQTPSHQVTQMGQEVILRCVPISNHLYFYWYRQILGQKVEFLVSFYNNEISEKSEIFDDQFSVERPDGSNFTLKIRSTKLEDSAMYFCASRAGFSSYNEQFFGPGTRLTVL.

This clonotype occurred a few times. The rearrangement joins TRBV11-2 to TRBJ2-7, with D unresolved. Germline CDR1 and CDR2: SGHAT and FQNNGV. Trimming removed 0 bases from V and 4 bases from J, with 7 bases in between. This CDR3 is 13 amino acids long. The CDR3 is CASSLDLNYEQYF. The DNA of the CDR3 is TGTGCCAGCAGCTTAGATTTGAATTACGAGCAGTACTTC.

CDR3 region: CSASPGLAIKTSSYNEQFF. The CDR3 DNA is TGCAGTGCCAGTCCGGGACTAGCGATAAAGACGAGCTCCTACAATGAGCAGTTCTTC. V gene TRBV20-1 combines with J gene TRBJ2-1, with 10 nucleotides matching TRBD2. V gave up 6 bases and J gave up 0 bases; unmatched junction bases: 17. The CDR3 length is 19 residues. CDR1 is DFQATT, CDR2 SNEGSKA, per germline (reference sequence).

This clonotype was counted at least ten times. The chain has TRBV4-1 and TRBJ1-2; the D gene is possibly TRBD1 (5 bases). The CDR3 extends over 15 amino acids. The ends were cut back, 0 bases at V and 6 bases at J, with 14 bases in the middle. Germline V lookup: CDR1 MGHRA, CDR2 YSYEKL. The CDR3 bases are TGCGCCAGCAGCCAAGATCGGTGGTCGGGGGATGGCTACACCTTC. Amino acids: CASSQDRWSGDGYTF.

V and J are TRBV4-1 and TRBJ2-1; perhaps TRBD2 as D (5 bases). The DNA matches TRBJ2-5 better at its end, which makes the J call doubtful. Germline values: CDR1 MGHRA, CDR2 YSYEKL. This CDR3 has 14 residues. In DNA form, the CDR3 reads TGCGCCAGCAGCCAAGAACCGGGGTGGGAGACCCAGTACTTC. Translating it yields CASSQEPGWETQYF.

This clonotype was recorded a few times. The CDR3 is CASSTGSNTGELFF. CDR3 in DNA: TGTGCCAGCAGTACAGGATCGAACACCGGGGAGCTGTTTTTT. This chain links TRBV28 with TRBJ2-2; tentatively, D is TRBD1 (5 bases). Between the trimmed V and J ends, which lost 5 bases and 0 bases, there was a span of 7 bases. CDR1 and CDR2 (germline): MDHEN, SYDVKM. The CDR3 consists of 14 residues.

The sample holds a few counts of this clonotype. The chain links TRBV29-1 to TRBJ2-5; no definite D call. CDR3 length equals 13 residues. Germline V gives CDR1 SQVTM, CDR2 ANQGSEA. Trimming stripped 6 bases from V and 1 base from J, with 12 bases between. The CDR3 reads CSVVGKFQETQYF. CDR3 bases: TGCAGCGTCGTGGGGAAGTTCCAAGAGACCCAGTACTTC.

CDR3 in amino acids: CASSPPRSGRDQETQYF. CDR3 sequence (DNA): TGTGCCAGCTCACCCCCCCGTAGCGGGAGGGACCAAGAGACCCAGTACTTC. The chain joins TRBV18 to TRBJ2-5; TRBD2 aligns across 11 bases. The V and J ends lost 3 bases and 0 bases, in that order; junction bases with no gene match: 6. Germline V lookup: CDR1 KGHSH, CDR2 LQKENI. The CDR3 runs 17 residues.

This clonotype was seen a few times. This chain connects TRBV6-2 or TRBV6-3 to TRBJ2-7, with 8 bases aligning to TRBD1. The germline gives CDR1 MNHEY, CDR2 SVGEGT. The CDR3 covers 16 residues. Losses at the gene ends were 2 bases for V and 0 bases for J; bases not matched to a gene: 6. The CDR3 reads CASSYDRGLPSYEQYF. Here the CDR3 DNA reads TGTGCCAGCAGTTACGACAGGGGACTCCCCTCCTACGAGCAGTACTTC.

The gene calls are TRBV20-1 and TRBJ2-7; D gene uncertain. Trimming took 0 bases from V and 2 from J, leaving 14 bases between them. Germline V gives CDR1 DFQATT, CDR2 SNEGSKA (reference sequence). The CDR3 loop spans 15 amino acids. This chain's CDR3 is CSAREPAVRPYEQYF. The CDR3 nucleotides are TGCAGTGCTAGAGAACCGGCGGTCCGGCCCTACGAGCAGTACTTC.

A few counts support this clonotype. The chain combines TRBV6-5 with TRBJ1-6; perhaps TRBD1 as D (5 bases). Trimming cost V 6 bases and J 8 bases, with 14 bases left between them. The CDR3 loop spans 14 amino acids. Germline V lookup: CDR1 MNHEY, CDR2 SVGAGI. Here the CDR3 DNA reads TGTGCCAGCAGACGGGACGTGGGTTATTCACCCCTCCACTTT. Protein sequence: CASRRDVGYSPLHF.

Only a few counts were recorded for this clonotype. The V gene is TRBV2, the J gene TRBJ2-2; TRBD1 matches at 7 bases. In germline, CDR1 is SNHLY, CDR2 FYNNEI. This CDR3 is built from 14 residues. J was trimmed by 7 bases and V by 5 bases; bases with no gene match: 7. CDR3 sequence reads: CASSRDRVGGELFF. Written as DNA, the CDR3 is TGTGCCAGCAGTCGAGACAGGGTGGGCGGGGAGCTGTTTTTT.

V and J are TRBV5-6 and TRBJ2-7; TRBD1 matches at 10 bases. V shed 0 bases and J 4 bases; nucleotides not matched to a gene: 1. The CDR3 is made up of 14 amino acids. Germline V gives CDR1 SGHDT, CDR2 YYEEEE. The CDR3 nucleotides are TGTGCCAGCAGCTTGGAGGGACAGGGGTACGAGCAGTACTTC. This gives the protein CASSLEGQGYEQYF.

This clonotype was found a few times. This chain joins TRBV15 and TRBJ2-5; a weak D match, TRBD1 (5 bases). The CDR3 totals 15 residues. Trimming left V 5 bases short and J 1 base short, with 14 bases between. Germline V lookup: CDR1 LNHNV, CDR2 YYDKDF (reference sequence). The CDR3 loop is CATSGIWGPQETQYF. The CDR3 DNA reads as TGTGCCACCAGCGGCATCTGGGGCCCCCAAGAGACCCAGTACTTC.

This chain uses TRBV4-3 with TRBJ2-3; unclear D gene. CDR3 length: 14 residues. CDR1 and CDR2 (germline): LGHNA, YSLEER. Trimming removed 6 bases at V and 6 bases at J, with 16 bases between. The CDR3 DNA sequence: TGCGCCAGCAGTCCGTTGCTTGGTTCCGATACGCAGTATTTT. It yields the protein CASSPLLGSDTQYF.

V gene TRBV6-6 combines with J gene TRBJ2-7, with D possibly TRBD1 on 5 matching bases. The germline gives CDR1 MNHNY, CDR2 SVGAGI (reference sequence). The CDR3 extends over 12 amino acids. V was trimmed by 8 bases and J by 7 bases, leaving 15 bases between them. CDR3 protein: CASGATVGEQYF. DNA for the CDR3: TGTGCCAGCGGGGCCACGGTCGGTGAGCAGTACTTC.

In its sample, this clonotype was seen a few times. The J gene is TRBJ2-5, the V gene TRBV7-9; 15 nucleotides match TRBD2. CDR1 is SEHNR and CDR2 is FQNEAQ in the germline V gene (reference sequence). The CDR3 totals 18 residues. The J segment lost 5 bases and the V segment lost 7 bases, leaving 14 bases of the junction unmatched. The CDR3 here is CASTSGGLAGGRGETQYF. Written as DNA, the CDR3 is TGTGCCAGCACCTCCGGGGGACTAGCGGGGGGCCGCGGGGAGACCCAGTACTTC. Full variable domain (rest looked up from reference TRBV7-9 and TRBJ2-5): DTGVSQNPRHKITKRGQNVTFRCDPISEHNRLYWYRQTLGQGPEFLTYFQNEAQLEKSRLLSDRFSAERPKGSFSTLEIQRTEQGDSAMYLCASTSGGLAGGRGETQYFGPGTRLLVL.

The J gene is TRBJ2-3, the V gene TRBV6-4, with 11 bases matching TRBD2. V lost 0 bases to trimming and J lost 4 bases; unmatched junction nucleotides: 3. From germline, CDR1 is MRHNA and CDR2 SNTAGT. The CDR3 extends over 16 amino acids. The CDR3 region is CASSDSNSGRADTQYF. The CDR3, as DNA: TGTGCCAGCAGTGACTCGAATAGCGGGAGGGCAGATACGCAGTATTTT.